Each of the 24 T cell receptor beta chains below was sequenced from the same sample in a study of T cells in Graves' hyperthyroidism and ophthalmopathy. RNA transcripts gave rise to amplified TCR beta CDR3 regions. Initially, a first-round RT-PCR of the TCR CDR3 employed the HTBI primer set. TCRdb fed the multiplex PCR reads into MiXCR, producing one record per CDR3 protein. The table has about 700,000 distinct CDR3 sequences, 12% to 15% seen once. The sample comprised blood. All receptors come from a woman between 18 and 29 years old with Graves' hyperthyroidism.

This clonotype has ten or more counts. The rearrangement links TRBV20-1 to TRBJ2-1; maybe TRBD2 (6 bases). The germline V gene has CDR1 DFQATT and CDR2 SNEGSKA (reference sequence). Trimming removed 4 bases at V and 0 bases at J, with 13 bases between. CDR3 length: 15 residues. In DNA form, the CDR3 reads TGCAGTGCTATCAAGTCCGGGAGCTCCTACAATGAGCAGTTCTTC. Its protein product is CSAIKSGSSYNEQFF.

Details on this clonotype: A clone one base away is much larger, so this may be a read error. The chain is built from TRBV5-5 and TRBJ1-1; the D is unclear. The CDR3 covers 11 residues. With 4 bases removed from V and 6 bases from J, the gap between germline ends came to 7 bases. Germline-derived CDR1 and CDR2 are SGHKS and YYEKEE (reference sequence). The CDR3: CASSPNAEAFF. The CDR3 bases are TGTGCCAGCAGCCCTAACGCTGAAGCTTTCTTT.

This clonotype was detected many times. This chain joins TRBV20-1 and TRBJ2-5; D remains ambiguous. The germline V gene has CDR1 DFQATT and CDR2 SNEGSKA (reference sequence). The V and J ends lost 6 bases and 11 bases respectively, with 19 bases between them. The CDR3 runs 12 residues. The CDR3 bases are TGCAGTGCCTTATTCTCACCCGCTGCTCAGTACTTC. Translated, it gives CSALFSPAAQYF.

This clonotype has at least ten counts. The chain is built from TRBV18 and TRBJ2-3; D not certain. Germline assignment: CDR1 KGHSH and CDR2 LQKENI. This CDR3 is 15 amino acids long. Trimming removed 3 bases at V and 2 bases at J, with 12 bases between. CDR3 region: CASSPRKVHTDTQYF. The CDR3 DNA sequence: TGTGCCAGCTCACCCCGGAAGGTTCACACAGATACGCAGTATTTT.

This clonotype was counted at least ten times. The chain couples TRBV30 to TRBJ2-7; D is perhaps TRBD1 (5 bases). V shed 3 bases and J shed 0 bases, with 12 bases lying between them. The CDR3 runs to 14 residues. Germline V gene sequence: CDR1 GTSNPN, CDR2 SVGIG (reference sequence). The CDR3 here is CAWSSGHGSYEQYF. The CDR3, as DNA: TGTGCCTGGAGCTCAGGACACGGCTCCTACGAGCAGTACTTC.

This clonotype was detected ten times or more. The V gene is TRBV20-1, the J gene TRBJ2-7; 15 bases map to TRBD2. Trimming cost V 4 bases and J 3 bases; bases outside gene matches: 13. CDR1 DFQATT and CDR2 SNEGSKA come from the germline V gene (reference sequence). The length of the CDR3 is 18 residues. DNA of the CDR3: TGCAGTGCTAATCCGACCGGGACTAGCGGGAGGCCATTCTACGAGCAGTACTTC. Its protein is CSANPTGTSGRPFYEQYF.

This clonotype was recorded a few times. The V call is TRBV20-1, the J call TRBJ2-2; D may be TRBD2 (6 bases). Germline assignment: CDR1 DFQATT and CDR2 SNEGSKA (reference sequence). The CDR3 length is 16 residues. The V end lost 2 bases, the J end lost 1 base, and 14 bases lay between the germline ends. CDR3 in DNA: TGCAGTGCTAGACCCTTAGCGGAAATGAACACCGGGGAGCTGTTTTTT. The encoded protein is CSARPLAEMNTGELFF.

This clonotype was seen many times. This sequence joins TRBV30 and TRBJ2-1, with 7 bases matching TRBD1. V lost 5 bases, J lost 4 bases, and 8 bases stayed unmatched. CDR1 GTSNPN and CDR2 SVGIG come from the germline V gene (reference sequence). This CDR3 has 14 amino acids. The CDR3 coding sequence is TGTGCCTGGGCAGGGACAGAGGATTACAATGAGCAGTTCTTC. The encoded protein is CAWAGTEDYNEQFF.

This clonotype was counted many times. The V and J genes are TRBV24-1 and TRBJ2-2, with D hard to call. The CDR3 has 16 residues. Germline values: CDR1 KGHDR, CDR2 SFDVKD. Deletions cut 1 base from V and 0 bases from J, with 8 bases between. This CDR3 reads CATSDFGVANTGELFF. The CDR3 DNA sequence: TGTGCCACCAGTGATTTCGGCGTAGCGAACACCGGGGAGCTGTTTTTT.

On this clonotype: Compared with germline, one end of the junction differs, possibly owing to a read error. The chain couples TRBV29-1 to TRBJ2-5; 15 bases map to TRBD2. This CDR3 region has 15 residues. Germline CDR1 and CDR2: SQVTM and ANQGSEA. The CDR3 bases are TGCAGCGTTGTTGCTGATGGACTAGCGGGAGGGCCTGTTGACTTC. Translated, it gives CSVVADGLAGGPVDF.

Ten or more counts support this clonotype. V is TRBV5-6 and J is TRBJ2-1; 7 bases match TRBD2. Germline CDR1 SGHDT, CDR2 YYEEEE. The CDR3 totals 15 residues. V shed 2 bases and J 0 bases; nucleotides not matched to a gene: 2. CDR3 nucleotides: TGTGCCAGCAGCTTCTGGACTAGCTCCTACAATGAGCAGTTCTTC. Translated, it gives CASSFWTSSYNEQFF.

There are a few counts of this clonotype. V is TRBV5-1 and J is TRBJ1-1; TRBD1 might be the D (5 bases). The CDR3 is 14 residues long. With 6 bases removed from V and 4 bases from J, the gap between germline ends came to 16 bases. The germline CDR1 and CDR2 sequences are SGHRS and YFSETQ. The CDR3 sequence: CASTPRGVFTEAFF. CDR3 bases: TGCGCCAGCACCCCACGAGGGGTGTTCACTGAAGCTTTCTTT.

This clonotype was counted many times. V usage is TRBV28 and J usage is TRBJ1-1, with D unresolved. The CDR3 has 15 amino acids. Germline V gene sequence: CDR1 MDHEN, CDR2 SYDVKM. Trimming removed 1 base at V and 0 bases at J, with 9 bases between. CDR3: CASSLLYSLNTEAFF. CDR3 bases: TGTGCCAGCAGTTTATTGTACAGCCTGAACACTGAAGCTTTCTTT.

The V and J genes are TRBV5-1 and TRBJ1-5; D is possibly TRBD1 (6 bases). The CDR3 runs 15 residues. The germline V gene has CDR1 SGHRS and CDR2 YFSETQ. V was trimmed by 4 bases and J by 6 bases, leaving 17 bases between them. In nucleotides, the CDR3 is TGCGCCAGCAGCCCCGGGGGGGCCTTCGGTCAGCCCCAGCATTTT. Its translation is CASSPGGAFGQPQHF.

The CDR3 here is CASRTGDRGTGELFF. Here the CDR3 DNA reads TGTGCCAGCAGGACAGGGGACCGGGGTACCGGGGAGCTGTTTTTT. The V and J genes are TRBV2 and TRBJ2-2, with TRBD1 identical over 8 bases. The CDR3 is 15 amino acids. The germline V gene has CDR1 SNHLY and CDR2 FYNNEI. V trimming: 6 bases; J trimming: 5 bases; junction bases outside the gene matches: 8.

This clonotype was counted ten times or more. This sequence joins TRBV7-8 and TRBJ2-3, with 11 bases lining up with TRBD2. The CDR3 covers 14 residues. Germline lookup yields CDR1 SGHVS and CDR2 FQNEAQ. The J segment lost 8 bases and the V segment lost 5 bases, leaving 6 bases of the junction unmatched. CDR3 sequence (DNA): TGTGCCAGCAGCGCCGGGACTAGCGGCTTTACGCAGTATTTT. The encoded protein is CASSAGTSGFTQYF.

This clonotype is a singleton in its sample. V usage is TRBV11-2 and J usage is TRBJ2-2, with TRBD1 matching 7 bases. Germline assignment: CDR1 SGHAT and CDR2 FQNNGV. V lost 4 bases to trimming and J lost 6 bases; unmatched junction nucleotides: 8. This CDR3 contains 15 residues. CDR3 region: CASSYRTGGAGELFF. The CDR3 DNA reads TGTGCCAGCAGCTACCGGACAGGTGGAGCCGGGGAGCTGTTTTTT.

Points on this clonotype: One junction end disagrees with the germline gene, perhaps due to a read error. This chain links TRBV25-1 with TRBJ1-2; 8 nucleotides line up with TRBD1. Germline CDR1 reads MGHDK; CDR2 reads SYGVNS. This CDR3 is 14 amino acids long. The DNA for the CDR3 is TGTGCCAGCATGGGATCAGGGGGCGCCTATGGCTACGCCTTC. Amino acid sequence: CASMGSGGAYGYAF.

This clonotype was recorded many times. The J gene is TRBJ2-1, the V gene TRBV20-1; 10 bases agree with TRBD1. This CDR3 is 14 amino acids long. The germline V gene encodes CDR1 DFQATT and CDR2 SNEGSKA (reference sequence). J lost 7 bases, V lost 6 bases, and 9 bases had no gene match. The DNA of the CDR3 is TGCAGTGCACTGGGACAGGGGAGGTTAAATGAGCAGTTCTTC. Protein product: CSALGQGRLNEQFF.

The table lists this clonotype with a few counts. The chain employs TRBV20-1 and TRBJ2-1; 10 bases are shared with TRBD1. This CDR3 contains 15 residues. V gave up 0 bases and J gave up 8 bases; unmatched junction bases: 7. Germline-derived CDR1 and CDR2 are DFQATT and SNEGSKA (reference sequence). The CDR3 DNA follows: TGCAGTGCTAGAGATCGACAGGGGGCGACCCATGAGCAGTTCTTC. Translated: CSARDRQGATHEQFF.

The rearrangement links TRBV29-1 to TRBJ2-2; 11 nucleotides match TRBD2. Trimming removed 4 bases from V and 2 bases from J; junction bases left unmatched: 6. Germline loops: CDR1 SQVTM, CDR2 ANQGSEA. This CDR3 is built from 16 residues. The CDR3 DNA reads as TGCAGCGTTGGACTAGCGGGAAGCCCAAACACCGGGGAGCTGTTTTTT. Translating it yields CSVGLAGSPNTGELFF.

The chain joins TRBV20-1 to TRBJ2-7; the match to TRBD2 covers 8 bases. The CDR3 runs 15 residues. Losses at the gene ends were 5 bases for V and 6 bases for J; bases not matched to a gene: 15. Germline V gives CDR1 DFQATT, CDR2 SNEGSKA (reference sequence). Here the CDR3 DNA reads TGCAGTGCTGACGCAGAGCGGGAGAACGTCGGCGAGCAGTACTTC. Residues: CSADAERENVGEQYF.

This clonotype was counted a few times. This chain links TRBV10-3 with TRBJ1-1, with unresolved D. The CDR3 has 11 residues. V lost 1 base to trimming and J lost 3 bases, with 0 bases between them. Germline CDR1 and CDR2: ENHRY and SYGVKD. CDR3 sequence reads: CAISEYTEAFF. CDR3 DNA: TGTGCCATCAGTGAGTACACTGAAGCTTTCTTT.

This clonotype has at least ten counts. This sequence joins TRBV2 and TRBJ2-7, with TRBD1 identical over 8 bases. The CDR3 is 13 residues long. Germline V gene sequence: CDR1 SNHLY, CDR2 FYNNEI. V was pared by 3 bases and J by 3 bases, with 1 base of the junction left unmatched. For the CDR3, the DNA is TGTGCCAGCAGTGACAGGGGGCTCTACGAGCAGTACTTC. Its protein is CASSDRGLYEQYF.